The 4 T cell receptor beta chains below all came from one sample that was sequenced in a study of OX40 agonist ivuxolimab in advanced cancers. The data were produced by immunoSEQ multiplex PCR, yet TCRdb's version contains in-frame clones alone and is incomplete. Of 53,000 or so clones in the sample, approximately 91% are singletons; the top ten hold approximately 1.6%. The sample consisted of CD4+ or CD8+ T cells sorted from blood, taken in a trial of the OX40 agonist ivuxolimab. These TCRs come from an adult with an advanced solid tumor such as melanoma, head and neck, liver or kidney cancer.

The rearrangement uses TRBV5-1 and TRBJ1-4; weak D call: TRBD1 (6 bases). The CDR3 is 13 amino acids. Looked up from germline, CDR1 is SGHRS and CDR2 is YFSETQ. V lost 4 bases, J lost 8 bases, and 12 bases lay in between. CDR3 in DNA: TGCGCCAGCAGCCCGCGAGACAGGGAAAAACTGTTTTTT. Translated: CASSPRDREKLFF.

The rearrangement uses TRBV19 and TRBJ1-4; D perhaps matches TRBD1 (5 bases). V lost 6 bases, J lost 0 bases, and 8 bases lay in between. The CDR3 covers 14 residues. Per germline, CDR1 LNHDA and CDR2 SQIVND (reference sequence). CDR3 residues: CASREGPTNEKLFF. In nucleotides, the CDR3 is TGTGCCAGTAGGGAGGGGCCAACTAATGAAAAACTGTTTTTT.

This clone is a singleton in its sample. V gene TRBV10-3 combines with J gene TRBJ1-1; possibly TRBD1 for D (6 bases). Germline V gene sequence: CDR1 ENHRY, CDR2 SYGVKD. Trimming cost V 6 bases and J 1 base, with 12 bases left between them. The CDR3 totals 14 residues. The CDR3 DNA is TGTGCCATCAGCCGGGACACCCAGAACACTGAAGCTTTCTTT. Its protein product is CAISRDTQNTEAFF.

The chain combines TRBV11-2 with TRBJ2-5, with 10 positions matching TRBD2. The V gene end was trimmed by 6 bases and the J gene end by 2 bases; junction bases not matched to a gene: 6. This CDR3 region has 15 residues. CDR1 and CDR2 from the germline V gene are SGHAT and FQNNGV. CDR3 region: CASRPIAGGQETQYF. DNA for the CDR3: TGTGCCAGCAGACCGATAGCGGGGGGACAAGAGACCCAGTACTTC.